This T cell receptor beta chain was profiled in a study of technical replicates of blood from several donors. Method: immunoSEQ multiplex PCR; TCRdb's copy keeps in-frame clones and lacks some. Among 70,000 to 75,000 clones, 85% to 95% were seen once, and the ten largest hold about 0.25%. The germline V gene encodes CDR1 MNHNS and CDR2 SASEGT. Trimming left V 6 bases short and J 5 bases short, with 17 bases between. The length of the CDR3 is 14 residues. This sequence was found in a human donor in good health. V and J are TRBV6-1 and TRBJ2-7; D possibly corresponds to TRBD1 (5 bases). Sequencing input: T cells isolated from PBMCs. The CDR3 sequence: CASRKDMGRDEQYF. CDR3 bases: TGTGCCAGCAGGAAGGACATGGGTCGGGACGAGCAGTACTTC.